This T cell receptor beta chain was profiled in a study of T cells in Graves' hyperthyroidism and ophthalmopathy. The V gene end was trimmed by 6 bases and the J gene end by 1 base; junction bases not matched to a gene: 8. The CDR3 contains 15 residues. This clonotype was found many times. Template material for amplifying TCR beta CDR3 regions consisted of RNA transcripts. First-round RT-PCR targeting the TCR CDR3 was performed with the HTBI primer set. TCRdb processed the multiplex PCR reads anew with MiXCR; each CDR3 protein has one entry. The table shows around 200,000 distinct CDR3 sequences, with approximately 17% occurring only once.

The source of this sequence is a woman aged 45-59 years with Graves' hyperthyroidism. The chain combines TRBV12-3 or TRBV12-4 with TRBJ2-5, with 7 bases matching TRBD2. Material for sequencing was blood. In DNA, the CDR3 is TGTGCCAGCAGCCCGCCGAGCGGGGTCCAAGAGACCCAGTACTTC. As protein: CASSPPSGVQETQYF.